Below, 16 T cell receptor beta chains from the same sample are listed, as sequenced in a study of T cell responses to AZD1222 COVID-19 vaccine. Method: immunoSEQ multiplex PCR; TCRdb's copy keeps in-frame clones and lacks some. The sample records some 140,000 clones, about 90% being singletons. The input for sequencing was peripheral blood, taken on day 0 of MenACWY control vaccination. Source of these receptors: an adult in good health.

The CDR3 DNA reads TGTGCCAGTACCTCCAGGGGTGACACCATATATTTT. Amino acids: CASTSRGDTIYF. The chain couples TRBV19 to TRBJ1-3; possible D gene TRBD1, 6 bases. Trimming took off 7 bases at V and 8 bases at J, with 12 bases between the two ends. The length of the CDR3 is 12 residues. Germline values: CDR1 LNHDA, CDR2 SQIVND (reference sequence).

The rearrangement joins TRBV7-6 to TRBJ2-3; D not certain. The CDR3 consists of 11 residues. Germline loops: CDR1 SGHVS, CDR2 FNYEAQ. The V end was cut by 3 bases, the J end by 5 bases, with 3 bases between. CDR3 DNA: TGTGCCAGCAGCTTCAAAGATACGCAGTATTTT. Protein product: CASSFKDTQYF.

This clone was observed a handful of times. This rearrangement joins TRBV2 to TRBJ1-5; 7 nucleotides match TRBD1. Germline V gene data show CDR1 as SNHLY and CDR2 as FYNNEI. This CDR3 is built from 14 residues. V lost 5 bases to trimming and J lost 6 bases; unmatched junction nucleotides: 7. CDR3 sequence: CASSPTGFGQPQHF. For the CDR3, the DNA is TGTGCCAGCAGTCCGACAGGGTTCGGTCAGCCCCAGCATTTT. The variable domain in full, completed from reference TRBV2 and TRBJ1-5, reads EPEVTQTPSHQVTQMGQEVILRCVPISNHLYFYWYRQILGQKVEFLVSFYNNEISEKSEIFDDQFSVERPDGSNFTLKIRSTKLEDSAMYFCASSPTGFGQPQHFGDGTRLSIL.

V is TRBV24-1 and J is TRBJ2-1; 7 positions agree with TRBD1. Germline loops: CDR1 KGHDR, CDR2 SFDVKD. The CDR3 has 15 amino acids. V was clipped by 4 bases and J by 7 bases; unmatched bases: 9. CDR3 nucleotides: TGTGCCACCAGTGACCTCGGGACAGATTTTAATGAGCAGTTCTTC. Protein product: CATSDLGTDFNEQFF.

This chain connects TRBV9 to TRBJ2-2; 9 nucleotides line up with TRBD1. This CDR3 contains 18 residues. The germline V gene has CDR1 SGDLS and CDR2 YYNGEE. V lost 3 bases to trimming and J lost 6 bases; unmatched junction nucleotides: 15. Here the CDR3 reads CASSAGLGTGYKAGELFF. The CDR3, as DNA: TGTGCCAGCAGCGCCGGCCTTGGGACAGGGTATAAGGCCGGGGAGCTGTTTTTT.

This chain links TRBV6-5 with TRBJ1-2; D may be TRBD1 (5 bases). The CDR3 spans 13 residues. The germline V gene encodes CDR1 MNHEY and CDR2 SVGAGI. The V end was cut by 5 bases, the J end by 4 bases, with 11 bases between. The CDR3 DNA reads TGTGCCAGCAGTCCGACGGGGGGCTATGGCTACACCTTC. Its protein product is CASSPTGGYGYTF.

The V and J genes are TRBV10-3 and TRBJ2-2; TRBD2 might be the D (6 bases). Germline CDR1 reads ENHRY; CDR2 reads SYGVKD. The V end lost 3 bases, the J end lost 2 bases, and 10 bases lay between the germline ends. This CDR3 comprises 15 residues. The CDR3 DNA reads as TGTGCCATCAGTGAACCGGGAGCTAACACCGGGGAGCTGTTTTTT. This encodes CAISEPGANTGELFF.

This sequence joins TRBV7-8 and TRBJ1-4; D remains ambiguous. V was trimmed by 0 bases and J by 0 bases, leaving 11 bases between them. The CDR3 totals 17 residues. The germline V gene has CDR1 SGHVS and CDR2 FQNEAQ. The CDR3 is CASSLAVGFATNEKLFF. CDR3 bases: TGTGCCAGCAGCTTAGCAGTAGGTTTTGCAACTAATGAAAAACTGTTTTTT.

The J gene is TRBJ1-2, the V gene TRBV5-6; 7 positions match TRBD1. Germline V gives CDR1 SGHDT, CDR2 YYEEEE. Trimming removed 4 bases from V and 4 bases from J; junction bases left unmatched: 7. The CDR3 covers 14 residues. The CDR3 DNA reads as TGTGCCAGCAGCCAAGGACAGGTTATCTATGGCTACACCTTC. Amino acid sequence: CASSQGQVIYGYTF.

This rearrangement joins TRBV7-9 to TRBJ2-7; the D is unclear. V lost 6 bases and J 4 bases, leaving 7 bases between the germline ends. The CDR3 is 11 amino acids. CDR1 and CDR2 from the germline V gene are SEHNR and FQNEAQ (reference sequence). CDR3 region: CASRVGYEQYF. CDR3 bases: TGTGCCAGCAGAGTGGGATACGAGCAGTACTTC.

The J gene is TRBJ1-5, the V gene TRBV6-5, with D perhaps matching TRBD1 (5 bases). From germline, CDR1 is MNHEY and CDR2 SVGAGI. CDR3 size: 13 residues. V lost 2 bases, J lost 7 bases, and 9 bases lay in between. In DNA, the CDR3 is TGTGCCAGCAGTTACGTGCGGGGCCAGCCCCAGCATTTT. This translates into CASSYVRGQPQHF.

The rearrangement uses TRBV2 and TRBJ1-4; D unresolved. V dropped 4 bases and J dropped 7 bases, with 13 bases sitting between them. The germline V gene encodes CDR1 SNHLY and CDR2 FYNNEI. The CDR3 spans 14 residues. The CDR3 sequence: CASSVVRRSEKLFF. CDR3 nucleotides: TGTGCCAGCAGTGTTGTACGGCGTTCTGAAAAACTGTTTTTT.

V usage is TRBV10-2 and J usage is TRBJ1-3; D is perhaps TRBD1 (6 bases). Germline V lookup: CDR1 WSHSY, CDR2 SAAADI. There are 16 residues in the CDR3. The V end lost 8 bases, the J end lost 0 bases, and 17 bases lay between the germline ends. The CDR3 nucleotides read TGCGCCAGCTCCGAAATACAGGGAACCTCTGGAAACACCATATATTTT. Translation gives CASSEIQGTSGNTIYF.

The genes are TRBV6-4 and TRBJ2-2, with unresolved D. Germline lookup yields CDR1 MRHNA and CDR2 SNTAGT. V dropped 4 bases and J dropped 6 bases, with 12 bases sitting between them. The CDR3 covers 14 residues. This CDR3 is CASSVMAGPGELFF. For the CDR3, the DNA is TGTGCCAGCAGTGTCATGGCAGGCCCCGGGGAGCTGTTTTTT.

This chain uses TRBV28 with TRBJ1-6, with D tentatively TRBD1 (6 bases). The germline V gene encodes CDR1 MDHEN and CDR2 SYDVKM. V lost 7 bases, J lost 9 bases, and 19 bases lay in between. There are 15 residues in the CDR3. The CDR3: CASTSTTGRGSPLHF. The CDR3 coding sequence is TGTGCCAGCACCTCGACCACAGGGAGAGGTTCACCCCTCCACTTT.

The chain joins TRBV19 to TRBJ1-2, with a possible D match to TRBD1 (5 bases). Germline V CDR1 and CDR2: LNHDA, SQIVND (reference sequence). The V end lost 4 bases, the J end lost 6 bases, and 15 bases lay between the germline ends. The CDR3 consists of 14 residues. The CDR3 DNA sequence: TGTGCCAGTAGTACCTCGGGACGGCCCAATGGCTACACCTTC. Amino acid sequence: CASSTSGRPNGYTF.